What follows are 6 T cell receptor beta chains derived from one specimen sequenced in a study of blood T cell repertoires in COVID-19. Libraries were prepared by immunoSEQ multiplex PCR; TCRdb keeps only in-frame clonotypes and omits some of them. The sample has about 170,000 clones, approximately 86% seen once; the top ten hold roughly 3.3%. The sequenced sample was peripheral blood. The receptors originated from a man aged 70-80 years with acute or convalescent COVID-19.

J is TRBJ2-7 and V is TRBV27; 9 nucleotides match TRBD1. V shed 4 bases, J shed 6 bases, and the junction held 16 bases outside the gene matches. The germline gives CDR1 MNHEY, CDR2 SMNVEV (reference sequence). The CDR3 consists of 17 residues. CDR3 sequence reads: CASSSLLSRDRVPEQYF. In nucleotides, the CDR3 is TGTGCCAGCAGTTCCCTTCTTTCCCGGGACAGGGTACCCGAGCAGTACTTC.

The gene calls are TRBV5-1 and TRBJ2-7; 7 nucleotides agree with TRBD2. The CDR3 length is 15 residues. V gave up 6 bases and J gave up 5 bases; unmatched junction bases: 14. Germline CDR1 reads SGHRS; CDR2 reads YFSETQ. CDR3 sequence (DNA): TGCGCCAGCAAAAGTTTCGGCGGGAGTATAGACGAGCAGTACTTC. It yields the protein CASKSFGGSIDEQYF.

The J gene is TRBJ2-3, the V gene TRBV5-4, with a possible D match to TRBD2 (6 bases). Trimming pared 4 bases from V and 3 bases from J, leaving 18 bases between. Germline V gene lookup returns CDR1 SGHNT and CDR2 YYREEE (reference sequence). The length of the CDR3 is 16 residues. The CDR3 nucleotides are TGTGCCAGCAGCCTGGGAGGCGGGATATTAACAGATACGCAGTATTTT. Encoded protein: CASSLGGGILTDTQYF.

V is TRBV9 and J is TRBJ2-3; possibly TRBD2 for D (6 bases). This CDR3 is built from 13 residues. Trimming removed 7 bases at V and 2 bases at J, with 11 bases between. Germline assignment: CDR1 SGDLS and CDR2 YYNGEE. The CDR3 sequence: CASSREPTDTQYF. The CDR3 DNA is TGTGCCAGCTCCCGGGAGCCCACAGATACGCAGTATTTT.

V gene TRBV10-2 combines with J gene TRBJ2-7; 7 bases are shared with TRBD2. The CDR3 consists of 14 residues. Losses at the gene ends were 2 bases for V and 3 bases for J; bases not matched to a gene: 4. Germline CDR1 is WSHSY and CDR2 is SAAADI. In DNA, the CDR3 is TGCGCCAGCAGTGAGGGGGCGGGGGTCTACGAGCAGTACTTC. Translating gives CASSEGAGVYEQYF.

This clone has more than one count but fewer than ten. V and J are TRBV19 and TRBJ1-2, with D perhaps TRBD1 (5 bases). The germline V gene has CDR1 LNHDA and CDR2 SQIVND (reference sequence). The CDR3 totals 13 residues. Trimming cost V 5 bases and J 8 bases, with 15 bases left between them. The CDR3 sequence is CASSSQGLEGYTF. CDR3 nucleotides: TGTGCCAGTAGTTCCCAGGGATTGGAGGGCTACACCTTC.